A selection of T cell receptor beta chains follows, all from one sample in a study of PD-1 blockade in classical Hodgkin lymphoma. Clones were sequenced by immunoSEQ multiplex PCR, and TCRdb holds only the in-frame ones, with some missing. This sample has about 40,000 clones, with around 86% found just once. Sequencing was performed on peripheral blood mononuclear cells (PBMCs), taken at baseline. Source of these receptors: a human donor with classical Hodgkin lymphoma. Both conserved end residues are part of each CDR3. A D gene is named only where the DNA matches it firmly. Expanded clones are given a class, and other clones once, few, many or no size at all.

j_call clone_size v_call d_call cdr3_aa cdr3_nt
TRBJ2-3 . TRBV7-9 . CASSLGLHKLTDTQYF TGTGCCAGCAGCTTGGGACTCCACAAGCTGACAGATACGCAGTATTTT
TRBJ2-3 . TRBV9 . CASSPQRRVTDTQYF TGTGCCAGCAGCCCACAGAGACGGGTCACAGATACGCAGTATTTT
TRBJ2-3 . TRBV7-2 TRBD2 CASSRGGADTQYF TGTGCCAGCAGCCGGGGGGGCGCAGATACGCAGTATTTT
TRBJ2-3 . TRBV15 TRBD1 CATIRDRESTDTQYF TGTGCCACCATCCGGGACAGGGAGTCCACAGATACGCAGTATTTT
TRBJ1-6 . TRBV5-6 TRBD1 CASSLTQGRTYNSPLHF TGTGCCAGCAGCTTGACACAGGGGAGGACCTATAATTCACCCCTCCACTTT
TRBJ1-4 . TRBV29-1 . CSVGRTNEKLFF TGCAGCGTAGGGAGGACTAATGAAAAACTGTTTTTT
TRBJ1-5 . TRBV2 . CASSEGNNQPQHF TGTGCCAGCAGTGAGGGCAACAATCAGCCCCAGCATTTT
TRBJ1-4 . TRBV7-9 . CASSPRGIANEKLFF TGTGCCAGCAGCCCTAGAGGGATAGCTAATGAAAAACTGTTTTTT
TRBJ2-7 once TRBV18 . CASSPTGSYEQYF TGTGCCAGCTCACCAACGGGCAGCTACGAGCAGTACTTC
TRBJ2-7 . TRBV9 TRBD1 CASSVDQAGGQGWQYF TGTGCCAGCAGCGTAGACCAAGCGGGTGGACAGGGGTGGCAGTACTTC
TRBJ2-7 . TRBV7-8 TRBD1 CASSSPGQGAYEQYF TGTGCCAGCAGCTCCCCGGGACAGGGGGCTTACGAGCAGTACTTC